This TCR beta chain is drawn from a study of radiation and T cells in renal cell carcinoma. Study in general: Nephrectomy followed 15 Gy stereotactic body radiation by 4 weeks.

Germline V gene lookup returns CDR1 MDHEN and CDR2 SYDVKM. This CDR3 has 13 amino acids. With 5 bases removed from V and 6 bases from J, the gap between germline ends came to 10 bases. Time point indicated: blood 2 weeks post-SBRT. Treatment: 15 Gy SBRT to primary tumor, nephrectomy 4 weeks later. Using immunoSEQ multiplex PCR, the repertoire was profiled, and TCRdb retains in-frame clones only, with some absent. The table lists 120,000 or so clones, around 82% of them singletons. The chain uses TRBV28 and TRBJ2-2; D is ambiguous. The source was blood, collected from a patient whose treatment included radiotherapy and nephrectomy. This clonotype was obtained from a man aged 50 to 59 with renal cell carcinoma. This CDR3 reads CASSPRIPGELFF. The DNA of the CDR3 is TGTGCCAGCAGTCCCCGGATTCCCGGGGAGCTGTTTTTT. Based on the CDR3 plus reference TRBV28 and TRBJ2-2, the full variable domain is DVKVTQSSRYLVKRTGEKVFLECVQDMDHENMFWYRQDPGLGLRLIYFSYDVKMKEKGDIPEGYSVSREKKERFSLILESASTNQTSMYLCASSPRIPGELFFGEGSRLTVL.